This T cell receptor beta chain came from a study of shared clonotypes between healthy human individuals. Study overall: Donors were a couple of women and a few men aged 18 to 49. Whole-study findings and limits: Richness estimates generally favored naive over memory subsets. Exclusively blood specimens were collected; tissue repertoires likely differ.

This clone was recorded only once. Its antigen is undetermined. The CDR3 is made up of 13 amino acids. CDR1 SGDLS and CDR2 YYNGEE come from the germline V gene. V lost 4 bases and J lost 4, with 12 bases in between. The data were produced by immunoSEQ multiplex PCR, yet TCRdb's version contains in-frame clones alone and is incomplete. The profile shows 2 million to 2.5 million clones, 85% to 95% of them singletons. Naive CD8 cells, CD45RO-negative and positively selected for CCR7, excluded terminally differentiated effector memory CD45RA+ cells. All of the donors resided in Nashville, Tennessee, and each was a Caucasian adult.

This chain connects TRBV9 to TRBJ2-7; possible D gene TRBD1, 5 bases. The sample comprised naive CD8+ T cells from PBMCs. This TCR derives from a man aged 18 to 29 in good health. Some clones in this sample may be carry-over from other donors' samples. The DNA of the CDR3 is TGTGCCAGCAGCCTCAGGGTATCGTACGAGCAGTACTTC. It is translated as CASSLRVSYEQYF.